This T cell receptor (beta chain) was sequenced during a study of blood T cell repertoires in COVID-19. Sequencing was performed with immunoSEQ multiplex PCR; in TCRdb, only in-frame clones are kept and a portion is missing. This table has approximately 180,000 clones, 80% to 90% appearing once. Sequenced input: peripheral blood. The receptor comes from a human donor with active or convalescent COVID-19. The donor label of this sample is uncertain.

CDR3 bases: TGTGCCAGTAGTATCCCGACAGGGACGAGGGATACGCAGTATTTT. Its protein is CASSIPTGTRDTQYF. V and J are TRBV19 and TRBJ2-3; 7 bases are shared with TRBD1. Trimming at V came to 3 bases and at J to 6 bases, leaving 9 bases not matched to a gene. The CDR3 contains 15 residues. Germline V gene data show CDR1 as LNHDA and CDR2 as SQIVND (reference sequence). Full variable domain (outside the CDR3, taken from reference TRBV19 and TRBJ2-3): DGGITQSPKYLFRKEGQNVTLSCEQNLNHDAMYWYRQDPGQGLRLIYYSQIVNDFQKGDIAEGYSVSREKKESFPLTVTSAQKNPTAFYLCASSIPTGTRDTQYFGPGTRLTVL.